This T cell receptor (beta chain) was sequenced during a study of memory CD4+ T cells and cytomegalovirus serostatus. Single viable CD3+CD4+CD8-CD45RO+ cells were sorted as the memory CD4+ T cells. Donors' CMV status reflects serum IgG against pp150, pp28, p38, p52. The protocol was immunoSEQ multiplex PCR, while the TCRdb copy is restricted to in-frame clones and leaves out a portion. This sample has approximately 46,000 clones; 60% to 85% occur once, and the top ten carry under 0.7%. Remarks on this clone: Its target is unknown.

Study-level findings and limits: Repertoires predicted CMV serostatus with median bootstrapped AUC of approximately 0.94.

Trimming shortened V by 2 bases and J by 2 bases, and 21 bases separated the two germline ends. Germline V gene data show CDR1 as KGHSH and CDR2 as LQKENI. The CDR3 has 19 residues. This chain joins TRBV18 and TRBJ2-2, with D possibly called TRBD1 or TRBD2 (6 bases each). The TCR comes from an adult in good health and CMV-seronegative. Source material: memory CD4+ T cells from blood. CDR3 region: CASSPRADTEGTNTGELFF. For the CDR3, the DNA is TGTGCCAGCTCACCAAGGGCCGACACGGAGGGGACAAACACCGGGGAGCTGTTTTTT.